The clone carrying this TCR beta chain occurred a few times. The target antigen is unknown. This sample is part of a study of type 1 regulatory T cells. Study in general: T-allo10 is a Tr1-enriched, alloantigen-specific CD4 T cell product made in vitro.

TCRdb processed the reads anew with MiXCR; each CDR3 protein has one entry. The sample shows approximately 77,000 distinct CDR3 sequences, less than 25% of them seen only once. Trimming took off 4 bases at V and 8 bases at J, with 20 bases between the two ends. This CDR3 is 15 amino acids long. Germline V gene sequence: CDR1 LGHNA, CDR2 YNFKEQ. Study-level points and caveats: Type 1 regulatory T cells had a more restricted TCR repertoire than non-type 1 regulatory T cells.

This receptor was obtained from a human donor in good health. The chain couples TRBV4-2 to TRBJ1-2; TRBD1 is a possible D gene (5 bases). Material for sequencing was cultured type 1 regulatory T (Tr1) cells, either the whole culture or a sorted fraction (not recorded which). The CDR3 is CASSPGGFGGRGYTF. In DNA, the CDR3 is TGTGCCAGCAGCCCTGGAGGGTTCGGGGGAAGAGGCTACACCTTC.